The source of this T cell receptor beta chain is a study of T cells in tumors after PD-1 blockade. Study summary: Prior checkpoint blockade, systemic immunosuppressant use, or anti-cancer therapy within 4 weeks excluded patients. Points from the study as a whole: Blood contained 40% to 50% of the tumor's TCR clonotypes.

Trimming shortened V by 4 bases and J by 3 bases, and 6 bases separated the two germline ends. From germline, CDR1 is SGHDN and CDR2 FVKESK. CDR3 size: 12 residues. Measured with immunoSEQ multiplex PCR; TCRdb has only the in-frame clones, and not every one. The sample includes some 43,000 clones, over 75% of them seen just once. On this clone itself: What it recognizes is unknown.

This TCR came from a human donor with basal cell carcinoma. The gene calls are TRBV14 and TRBJ1-1, with D maybe TRBD1 (5 bases). Here the sequenced sample was PBMCs, taken before anti-PD-1 treatment. This CDR3 reads CASSRGYTEAFF. CDR3 sequence (DNA): TGTGCCAGCAGCCGGGGGTACACTGAAGCTTTCTTT. The full variable domain, its missing parts supplied by reference TRBV14 and TRBJ1-1, is EAGVTQFPSHSVIEKGQTVTLRCDPISGHDNLYWYRRVMGKEIKFLLHFVKESKQDESGMPNNRFLAERTGGTYSTLKVQPAELEDSGVYFCASSRGYTEAFFGQGTRLTVV.